This record looks at one T cell receptor (beta chain) sequence and its context. Germline-derived CDR1 and CDR2 are MNHNS and SASEGT. The CDR3 length is 15 residues. V lost 5 bases and J lost 10; bases outside the gene matches: 11. The data were taken from a study of PD-1 blockade in mismatch repair-deficient tumors. Sequencing was performed with immunoSEQ multiplex PCR; in TCRdb, only in-frame clones are kept and a portion is missing. Of roughly 48,000 clones listed, approximately 80% were seen once; the top ten hold more than 3%. Sequenced material: PBMCs, taken before pembrolizumab treatment. The genes are TRBV6-1 and TRBJ1-1, with 12 bases aligning to TRBD1. The receptor was isolated from an adult with mismatch repair-deficient cancer. CDR3 DNA sequence: TGTGCCAGCAGTACCGGGACAGGGGGCGACTTTGGAGCTTTCTTT. It translates to CASSTGTGGDFGAFF.